This paragraph reports one T cell receptor beta chain. Its specificity is not known. Only in-frame clones appear in the TCRdb table, and some are missing; sequencing was by immunoSEQ multiplex PCR. This sample has some 190,000 clones, with around 87% found just once. These data are taken from a study of T cell responses to AZD1222 COVID-19 vaccine. Study-level results: The study found Spike-specific TCR breadth and depth rose after two AZD1222 doses. A mostly white British donor set with more females was recruited, and clonal diversity was possibly underestimated.

Sequencing used peripheral blood, obtained on day 0 of AZD1222 vaccination. The receptor was isolated from an adult in good health.

CDR3 protein: CASSTTGTPRYTQYF. As DNA, the CDR3 is TGTGCCAGCAGCACAACCGGGACCCCCAGGTATACGCAGTATTTT. V is TRBV13 and J is TRBJ2-3; D is perhaps TRBD1 or TRBD2 (5 bases each). Trimming stripped 5 bases from V and 7 bases from J, with 19 bases between. Germline values: CDR1 PRHDT, CDR2 FYEKMQ (reference sequence). This CDR3 has 15 amino acids. The variable domain in full, with the rest retrieved from reference TRBV13 and TRBJ2-3, is AAGVIQSPRHLIKEKRETATLKCYPIPRHDTVYWYQQGPGQDPQFLISFYEKMQSDKGSIPDRFSAQQFSDYHSELNMSSLELGDSALYFCASSTTGTPRYTQYFGPGTRLTVL.